The entry below gives a single TCR beta chain sequence along with its context. The antigen is unknown. The CDR3 has 17 amino acids. The germline V gene encodes CDR1 SGHVS and CDR2 FQNEAQ. J gave up 3 bases and V 4 bases, and 12 bases lay outside the gene matches. The source of the sample is a study of regulatory T cells in long-lasting Graves disease. Whole-study findings and limits: Patients with persistent disease showed a bias toward TRBV28, TRBJ1-2 and TRBJ2-5.

The time point is: newly diagnosed GD, antithyroid drugs for less than 3 months. The authors made the TCR library using RNA they extracted from PBMCs. For TCR beta, libraries came from iRepertoire HTBI primers and Arm-PCR of CDR3 regions. TCRdb independently ran MiXCR on the multiplex PCR reads; one entry per CDR3 protein. The repertoire consists of 200,000 to 250,000 distinct CDR3 sequences, with 20% to 25% occurring once and the leading ten covering 14%. This sample comprised peripheral blood mononuclear cells (PBMCs), obtained at new diagnosis, from a patient treated with antithyroid drugs. This TCR came from a female donor with Graves disease. The rearrangement uses TRBV7-8 and TRBJ2-5, with TRBD2 identical over 9 bases. The CDR3 region is CASSSGVTSGQEETQYF. Here the CDR3 DNA reads TGTGCCAGCAGCTCCGGTGTAACTAGCGGGCAAGAAGAGACCCAGTACTTC.